These 10 T cell receptor beta chains originate from one sample sequenced in a study of shared T cell receptors in the human thymus. Using immunoSEQ multiplex PCR, the repertoire was profiled, and TCRdb retains in-frame clones only, with some absent. This table has hundreds of thousands of clones, roughly 86% appearing once. These data were also reused for a study on human thymus T cells.

The sequenced sample was thymocytes. The source of these receptors is a boy less than two years old with a congenital heart defect.

The chain has TRBV7-2 and TRBJ2-7, with TRBD1 as a possible D gene (5 bases). This CDR3 spans 13 amino acids. Germline-derived CDR1 and CDR2 are SGHTA and FQGNSA. Trimming stripped 5 bases from V and 2 bases from J, with 10 bases between. The CDR3 DNA sequence: TGTGCCAGCAGCCTGACAGCTGCCTACGAGCAGTACTTC. Translating gives CASSLTAAYEQYF.

The chain uses TRBV7-2 and TRBJ1-5; 7 nucleotides match TRBD1. The CDR3 loop spans 16 amino acids. V lost 1 base to trimming and J lost 1 base; unmatched junction nucleotides: 4. The germline V gene has CDR1 SGHTA and CDR2 FQGNSA. Written as DNA, the CDR3 is TGTGCCAGCAGCTTAGTGGCAGGGGGAAGCAATCAGCCCCAGCATTTT. Encoded protein: CASSLVAGGSNQPQHF.

This chain joins TRBV11-2 and TRBJ1-4, with no clear D. Trimming cost V 5 bases and J 5 bases, with 18 bases left between them. CDR1 and CDR2 from the germline V gene are SGHAT and FQNNGV. The CDR3 is made up of 16 amino acids. The CDR3 sequence is CASSPRARGGNEKLFF. DNA for the CDR3: TGTGCCAGCAGCCCCCGAGCCCGGGGAGGGAATGAAAAACTGTTTTTT.

On this clone itself: This sample also contains other DNA sequences that code for the same CDR3. The V gene is TRBV5-1, the J gene TRBJ1-6; D is perhaps TRBD1 (5 bases). CDR3 length: 15 residues. The germline V gene encodes CDR1 SGHRS and CDR2 YFSETQ. Trimming cost V 0 bases and J 8 bases, with 12 bases left between them. The CDR3 sequence is CASSLVGASDSPLHF. The CDR3, as DNA: TGCGCCAGCAGCTTGGTAGGGGCCAGTGATTCACCCCTCCACTTT.

The chain carries TRBV4-3 and TRBJ2-3, with D uncertain. Trimming took off 6 bases at V and 2 bases at J, with 9 bases between the two ends. CDR1 is LGHNA, CDR2 YSLEER, per germline. The CDR3 is made up of 13 amino acids. CDR3 bases: TGCGCCAGCAGTCCTGGAGTCACAGATACGCAGTATTTT. It specifies CASSPGVTDTQYF.

This chain uses TRBV28 with TRBJ1-2; weak D call: TRBD1 (5 bases). V was trimmed by 3 bases and J by 3 bases, leaving 17 bases between them. The CDR3 is made up of 16 amino acids. Germline V gives CDR1 MDHEN, CDR2 SYDVKM. CDR3 nucleotide sequence: TGTGCCAGCAGTTTTGGGACTCCACATGGGTACTATGGCTACACCTTC. Protein: CASSFGTPHGYYGYTF.

The chain combines TRBV7-9 with TRBJ1-1; D unresolved. The V end was cut by 3 bases, the J end by 5 bases, with 10 bases between. Germline V gene sequence: CDR1 SEHNR, CDR2 FQNEAQ (reference sequence). This CDR3 contains 13 residues. The CDR3, as DNA: TGTGCCAGCAGCTTTCAGGTTAGGACTGAAGCTTTCTTT. Translated, it gives CASSFQVRTEAFF.

V gene TRBV19 combines with J gene TRBJ1-4, with D possibly matching TRBD1 (5 bases). Trimming stripped 7 bases from V and 7 bases from J, with 13 bases between. This CDR3 has 13 amino acids. From germline, CDR1 is LNHDA and CDR2 SQIVND (reference sequence). The chain's CDR3 is CASTSGRGEKLFF. The CDR3 DNA is TGTGCCAGTACGTCAGGGAGGGGTGAAAAACTGTTTTTT.

The CDR3 protein is CAISESRGEGRNTIYF. The CDR3 DNA reads as TGTGCCATCAGTGAGTCGAGAGGGGAGGGTCGCAACACCATATATTTT. V usage is TRBV10-3 and J usage is TRBJ1-3; D might be TRBD1 (5 bases). The length of the CDR3 is 16 residues. Looked up from germline, CDR1 is ENHRY and CDR2 is SYGVKD. V was pared by 0 bases and J by 7 bases, with 16 bases between.

This clone was seen only a few times. The chain is built from TRBV6-6 and TRBJ2-5; D is undetermined. The CDR3 length is 15 residues. Trimming pared 2 bases from V and 2 bases from J, leaving 12 bases between. The germline V gene encodes CDR1 MNHNY and CDR2 SVGAGI (reference sequence). The CDR3 coding sequence is TGTGCCAGCAGTTACGTATCGCTAGTTCAAGAGACCCAGTACTTC. Its protein is CASSYVSLVQETQYF.